The sequence of this TCR beta chain was determined in a study of neoadjuvant anti-PD-1 for oral cavity cancer. This sample's time point: after neoadjuvant nivolumab, at surgical resection. Germline V gene data show CDR1 as LNHDA and CDR2 as SQIVND (reference sequence). The CDR3 sequence is 12 residues long. V was clipped by 3 bases and J by 7 bases, with 7 bases between them. This clone was seen only once. Assay used: immunoSEQ multiplex PCR; TCRdb lists only in-frame clones, some missing. Of about 23,000 clones detected, around 26% appear once; the ten largest clones hold about 17%. This receptor was taken from a person between 40 and 85 years old with oral cavity squamous cell carcinoma. The sequencing used tumor tissue, collected after nivolumab (anti-PD-1) treatment. The J gene is TRBJ1-5, the V gene TRBV19, with no clear D. The CDR3 protein is CASSIRGQPQHF. The CDR3 region has the DNA TGTGCCAGTAGTATTAGAGGGCAGCCCCAGCATTTT.